This T cell receptor (beta chain) was documented in a study of Ad26.COV2.S vaccination and SARS-CoV-2 variants. The germline V gene encodes CDR1 SGHRS and CDR2 YFSETQ. Trimming removed 4 bases at V and 7 bases at J, with 11 bases between. The CDR3 has 13 amino acids. Indicated treatment: about 20 received Ad26.COV2.S at low or high dose, single or two shots; 5 received placebo; per-sample allocation not given. The samples were gathered on day 63 after the first injection of vaccine or placebo. The assay was immunoSEQ multiplex PCR, and TCRdb's table has in-frame clones only and misses some. Among approximately 350,000 clones listed, roughly 80% were seen once.

This sequence joins TRBV5-1 and TRBJ2-2, with unresolved D. The material was peripheral blood, obtained in a trial of Ad26.COV2.S vaccine versus placebo. This clonotype was sampled from a person aged 18-60 years who received the Ad26.COV2.S COVID-19 vaccine or a placebo. CDR3 protein: CASSQTVFGELFF. In DNA, the CDR3 is TGCGCCAGCAGCCAGACTGTCTTCGGGGAGCTGTTTTTT.